A selection of T cell receptor beta chains follows, all from one sample in a study of shared clonotypes between healthy human individuals. Assay used: immunoSEQ multiplex PCR; TCRdb lists only in-frame clones, some missing. The data hold some 2,500,000 clones, with roughly 93% observed a single time. The sequenced material came from naive CD4+ T cells from PBMCs. Receptor source: a man between 18 and 35 years old in good health. Some clones in this sample may be carry-over from other donors' samples. CDR3s include the opening cysteine and the closing phenylalanine or tryptophan. A D gene is named only where the DNA matches it firmly. Clone size is shown for a subset of rows, as once, few, many or a class of expanded clone.

V,D,J,size,CDR3,DNA
TRBV6-6,TRBD1,TRBJ2-2,.,CASITWDRAGTGELFF,TGTGCCAGTATAACATGGGACAGGGCGGGCACCGGGGAGCTGTTTTTT
TRBV9,TRBD2,TRBJ2-1,.,CASSPQLAGYEQFF,TGTGCCAGCAGCCCCCAACTAGCGGGTTATGAGCAGTTCTTC
TRBV5-1,.,TRBJ1-4,.,CASSLGQHNEKLFF,TGCGCCAGCAGCTTGGGACAGCATAATGAAAAACTGTTTTTT
TRBV2,.,TRBJ2-2,.,CASSEEGRRDTGELFF,TGTGCCAGCAGTGAAGAGGGGCGGAGAGACACCGGGGAGCTGTTTTTT
TRBV11-2,TRBD2,TRBJ2-1,.,CASSPPRGLAGLEQFF,TGTGCCAGCAGCCCCCCGAGGGGACTAGCGGGTTTGGAGCAGTTCTTC
TRBV27,TRBD1,TRBJ2-7,.,CASSLQGAKTYEQYF,TGTGCCAGCAGTCTCCAGGGGGCTAAAACCTACGAGCAGTACTTC
TRBV9,.,TRBJ1-2,.,CASSSWGYTF,TGTGCCAGCAGCTCTTGGGGCTACACCTTC
TRBV2,TRBD2,TRBJ2-7,once,CASSGLAGGAGQYF,TGTGCCAGCAGTGGACTAGCGGGAGGAGCAGGGCAGTACTTC
TRBV10-3,TRBD2,TRBJ2-3,.,CAIRGGTSGGTDTQYF,TGTGCCATCAGGGGAGGGACTAGCGGGGGGACAGATACGCAGTATTTT
TRBV19,TRBD2,TRBJ2-1,.,CASSTSGLAVYYNEQFF,TGTGCCAGTAGTACCTCGGGACTAGCGGTCTACTACAATGAGCAGTTCTTC
TRBV28,.,TRBJ1-2,once,CASVGADNYGYTF,TGTGCCAGCGTGGGGGCGGATAACTATGGCTACACCTTC
TRBV18,.,TRBJ2-7,.,CASSLPSRPYEQYF,TGTGCCAGCTCACTGCCCAGCCGCCCCTACGAGCAGTACTTC
TRBV28,.,TRBJ1-4,.,CASSLSGATNEKLFF,TGTGCCAGCAGTTTATCCGGAGCAACTAATGAAAAACTGTTTTTT
TRBV7-9,TRBD1,TRBJ2-7,.,CASSPGTGPSYEQYF,TGTGCCAGCAGCCCCGGGACAGGGCCTTCCTACGAGCAGTACTTC
TRBV11-1,TRBD2,TRBJ2-5,.,CASSLVAGEETQYF,TGTGCCAGCAGCTTAGTGGCGGGAGAAGAGACCCAGTACTTC
TRBV30,.,TRBJ2-5,.,CAWTNEGRLQETQYF,TGTGCCTGGACCAATGAGGGCCGCCTCCAAGAGACCCAGTACTTC
TRBV27,.,TRBJ2-3,.,CASSLKRASTDTQYF,TGTGCCAGCAGTCTAAAGAGGGCTAGCACAGATACGCAGTATTTT
TRBV9,TRBD2,TRBJ2-1,.,CASSVTSGIMNEQFF,TGTGCCAGCAGCGTAACCAGCGGGATAATGAATGAGCAGTTCTTC
TRBV19,.,TRBJ1-5,.,CASHMRGSRQPQHF,TGTGCCAGTCACATGCGGGGGTCACGTCAGCCCCAGCATTTT
TRBV7-9,.,TRBJ2-2,.,CASSFFQGVGELFF,TGTGCCAGCAGCTTCTTCCAAGGGGTCGGGGAGCTGTTTTTT
TRBV20-1,.,TRBJ2-7,once,CSARNRPEQYF,TGCAGTGCTAGAAACCGACCAGAGCAGTACTTC
TRBV30,.,TRBJ1-5,once,CAWSVQGDQPQHF,TGTGCCTGGAGTGTACAGGGAGATCAGCCCCAGCATTTT
TRBV7-8,.,TRBJ2-1,.,CASSLGLIGTDYNEQFF,TGTGCCAGCAGCTTAGGTTTGATAGGGACGGACTACAATGAGCAGTTCTTC
TRBV9,.,TRBJ2-7,.,CASSVAIEGYEQYF,TGTGCCAGCAGCGTAGCGATAGAGGGGTACGAGCAGTACTTC
TRBV10-3,.,TRBJ2-7,.,CAISVGPPGNSYEQYF,TGTGCCATCAGTGTGGGTCCTCCCGGGAATTCCTACGAGCAGTACTTC
TRBV7-8,TRBD1,TRBJ1-2,.,CASSLAQGADYGYTF,TGTGCCAGCAGCTTAGCCCAGGGGGCCGACTATGGCTACACCTTC
TRBV5-6,.,TRBJ1-6,.,CASSWQVTSPLHF,TGTGCCAGCAGCTGGCAGGTCACTTCACCCCTCCACTTT
TRBV20-1,.,TRBJ2-5,.,CSAGAQETQYF,TGCAGTGCAGGGGCCCAAGAGACCCAGTACTTC
TRBV7-3,TRBD2,TRBJ2-1,once,CASSLTSGSRNEQFF,TGTGCCAGCAGCTTGACTAGCGGGAGTAGGAATGAGCAGTTCTTC
TRBV6-1,.,TRBJ2-5,.,CASSERARARAQETQYF,TGTGCCAGCAGTGAAAGGGCGAGAGCCAGGGCACAAGAGACCCAGTACTTC
TRBV18,TRBD1,TRBJ2-3,.,CASSPQTGASTDTQYF,TGTGCCAGCTCACCTCAGACAGGGGCCAGCACAGATACGCAGTATTTT
TRBV13,.,TRBJ2-1,.,CASSRQGSTNQGSSYNEQFF,TGTGCCAGCAGCCGTCAGGGATCTACGAACCAAGGGAGCTCCTACAATGAGCAGTTCTTC
TRBV15,TRBD1,TRBJ2-7,.,CATSRDKSAGGKYEQYF,TGTGCCACCAGCAGAGATAAATCGGCAGGGGGCAAATACGAGCAGTACTTC
TRBV5-4,.,TRBJ1-3,.,CASSLDNYVDTIYF,TGTGCCAGCAGCTTGGACAATTATGTAGACACCATATATTTT
TRBV6-6,TRBD1,TRBJ2-7,.,CASSNRQGTNLEQYF,TGTGCCAGCAGTAACCGACAGGGTACTAACCTCGAGCAGTACTTC
TRBV2,.,TRBJ1-1,.,CASSLHQFGTEAFF,TGTGCCAGCAGCCTGCACCAGTTCGGAACTGAAGCTTTCTTT
TRBV12-5,.,TRBJ2-7,.,CASGHGWDYEQYF,TGTGCTAGTGGTCACGGCTGGGACTACGAGCAGTACTTC
TRBV10-3,.,TRBJ2-7,.,CAISAGADTTYEQYF,TGTGCCATCAGTGCCGGAGCGGACACCACCTACGAGCAGTACTTC
TRBV5-1,.,TRBJ2-5,once,CASSLDGYGIETQYF,TGCGCCAGCAGTTTAGATGGTTACGGTATCGAGACCCAGTACTTC
TRBV7-2,TRBD2,TRBJ2-7,.,CASSRLAGAYEQYF,TGTGCCAGCAGCCGACTAGCGGGGGCCTACGAGCAGTACTTC
TRBV6-5,TRBD2,TRBJ2-1,.,CASSRLSGILFF,TGTGCCAGCAGTCGACTAAGCGGGATCTTATTCTTC
TRBV5-4,TRBD1,TRBJ1-2,.,CASSLPDRTYGYTF,TGTGCCAGCAGCTTGCCGGACAGGACCTATGGCTACACCTTC
TRBV7-8,.,TRBJ2-5,.,CASSYPGGFGTQYF,TGTGCCAGCAGCTACCCCGGGGGCTTTGGGACCCAGTACTTC
TRBV5-6,.,TRBJ1-2,.,CASSLGRGNYGYTF,TGTGCCAGCAGCTTGGGAAGGGGAAACTATGGCTACACCTTC
TRBV5-1,.,TRBJ2-1,.,CASSLVPTYNEQFF,TGCGCCAGCAGCTTGGTTCCTACCTACAATGAGCAGTTCTTC
TRBV27,TRBD2,TRBJ2-5,.,CASSTTGLAANQETQYF,TGTGCCAGCAGTACAACGGGACTAGCGGCAAACCAAGAGACCCAGTACTTC
TRBV7-8,TRBD1,TRBJ1-2,.,CASSLMDRNYGYTF,TGTGCCAGCAGCCTAATGGACAGGAACTATGGCTACACCTTC
TRBV28,.,TRBJ2-1,once,CASTQPAALRNEQFF,TGTGCCAGCACCCAGCCAGCCGCTCTCCGCAATGAGCAGTTCTTC
TRBV7-2,.,TRBJ2-5,.,CASSFQAGRPPETQYF,TGTGCCAGCAGCTTTCAGGCGGGGCGACCGCCAGAGACCCAGTACTTC